This T cell receptor beta chain was retrieved from a study of CXCR3-negative and CXCR3-positive naive CD8 T cells. The method, 5' RACE with UMI labels, was used to prepare the TRB cDNA libraries. TCRdb re-called the 5' RACE reads, yielding one record per CDR3 amino acid sequence without DNA. Listed are around 88,000 distinct CDR3 sequences; less than 0.85% falls within the top ten. A remark on this clonotype: What it binds is not known.

This CDR3 comprises 12 residues. Germline V gene sequence: CDR1 MNHEY, CDR2 SMNVEV (reference sequence). Points from the study as a whole: Surface CD5 matched across naive subsets, and TRB CDR3 properties served to infer TCR strength. Greater hydrophobicity was found in TRB CDR3s of CXCR3-positive naive cells than of CXCR3-negative naive cells. Whereas memory cells differed, naive CXCR3-negative and CXCR3-positive cells shared similar TRBV-TRBJ usage.

The genes are TRBV27 and TRBJ2-1. The sequenced sample was naive CXCR3+ CD8+ T cells from blood. Subset denoted: CD45RO-CCR7+CD27+CD95- naive CD8+ T cells expressing CXCR3 (TNR3+). The source is a human donor in good health. Some clones in this sample may be carry-over from other donors' samples. The CDR3 protein is CASSLGSGEQFF.